This T cell receptor (beta chain) was sequenced for a study of blood T cell repertoires in COVID-19 (dated by TCRdb to 2018 to 2021). As for the study more broadly: The collaborator samples originated in the United States, Italy and Spain and spanned the acute and convalescent phases of COVID-19. A freely available public database, intended as a resource for researchers studying the immune response to SARS-CoV-2, is where the repertoires were released. Deeply sampled blood TCRbeta repertoires from subjects exposed to, actively infected with, or recovered from COVID-19 were included in the dataset. The material from the prospective study consisted of cDNA or gDNA derived from T cells, B-cell-depleted T cells, or PBMCs. HLA class I and class II types, where available, came from metadata supplied by the sample provider rather than from assay-based typing. The sample metadata nearly always contained a de-identified subject ID, COVID-19 status, age in years and sex. Samples came from the ongoing ImmuneRACE study (first 160 participants) plus 1,254 subjects from 6 global collaborators. Study-wide conclusions, independent of this receptor: The amount of clinical and demographic metadata varied by source and participant and was provided uncurated.

Whole blood was collected in K2EDTA tubes by collaborating institutions according to the institutions' own protocols. For TCRbeta analysis, collaborators shipped samples in one of three forms: frozen whole blood, isolated PBMCs, or DNA extracted from either of those sample types. For CDR1 and CDR2, the germline V gene (reference sequence) lists MNHEY and SMNVEV. The CDR3 numbers 13 residues from cysteine through phenylalanine. CDR3 DNA is the only sequence kept; it has 39 bases, read in frame from the first base. V lost 6 bases and J lost 5 bases, and the count of bases not matched to a germline gene is 5. A remark on this clone: No cognate antigen has been identified for it. One base away there is no much larger clone; base qualities are not given.

TCRbeta CDR3 regions were amplified from genomic DNA by means of the immunoSEQ Assay, a bias-controlled multiplex PCR. Under the source paper's analysis protocol: Within the assay, amplification of reference gene primers was used to estimate how many nucleated cells each sample contained. To quantify the absolute abundance of each unique TCRbeta CDR3 rearrangement, sequence reads were collapsed and filtered. For each sample, productive Simpson clonality was calculated by taking the square root of Simpson's diversity index across productive rearrangements. This immuneACCESS table, as held by TCRdb, lists in-frame sequences with V and J called but not all clones. Of the missing ones, under half trace to an unresolved V gene in checked studies; the others have no known cause. V, J and clone size are taken as reported in that table, and D and trimming were inferred from the DNA itself. Within this sample are about 310,000 clones, with about nine tenths of them counted one time only. Approximately 2.4% of the sample goes to the ten largest clones.

The sequence joins TRBV27 to TRBJ2-5; 8 junctional bases match TRBD1. This receptor was identified in a man younger than 30 with active or convalescent COVID-19. The specimen was peripheral blood. The CDR3 reads CASRSGGWETQYF. The bases are TGTGCCAGCAGGTCAGGGGGCTGGGAGACCCAGTACTTC.